This T cell receptor beta chain appears in the sequencing data of a study of cytomegalovirus exposure and HLA in healthy donors. Germline V gene lookup returns CDR1 MNHNY and CDR2 SVGAGI (reference sequence). The CDR3 sequence is 14 residues long. Trimming took 5 bases from V and 8 from J, leaving 13 bases between them. This PCR relied on a set of 60 Vbeta primers and 13 Jbeta primers. Assay: immunoSEQ multiplex PCR; the TCRdb copy retains only in-frame clones and omits some. The sample holds 77,000 or so clones, 84% seen once. Study-wide points: As was reported, the HLA-A and HLA-B alleles of most subjects were accurately predicted from TCR beta sequences. Earlier analysis found most TCR beta V segments productive about 90% or about 30% of the time.

This clone was detected once. Its antigen is unknown. The genes are TRBV6-6 and TRBJ1-6, with D possibly matching TRBD1 (6 bases). The sample comprised PBMCs. The TCR was taken from a man aged 65 to 79 in good health and CMV-seropositive. CDR3 sequence: CASSTTGKDSPLHF. The CDR3 DNA sequence: TGTGCCAGCAGTACAACAGGGAAGGATTCACCCCTCCACTTT.